The next 32 T cell receptor beta chains were all read from a single sample in a study of T cells after yellow fever vaccination. TCRdb recomputed calls from the 5' RACE reads with MiXCR, one row per CDR3 protein. This sample has 150,000 to 200,000 distinct CDR3 sequences, with roughly a tenth found just once. The specimen was CD8+ T cells sorted from PBMCs, collected 45 days after the yellow fever booster vaccination. The receptors were gathered from a man aged 18 to 35 who received the YFV17D yellow fever vaccine.

This clonotype was seen more than once but under ten times. The junction departs from the called germline gene at one end, perhaps through a read error. The V gene is TRBV27, the J gene TRBJ1-1; D is uncertain. The V gene's germline CDR1 is MNHEY and CDR2 SMNVEV (reference sequence). This CDR3 has 14 residues. The CDR3 region has the DNA TGTGCCAGCAGTTCAGGCAGAGGGAACGCTGAAGCTTTCTTT. Protein: CASSSGRGNAEAFF.

Only a few counts were recorded for this clonotype. The chain is built from TRBV14 and TRBJ2-1, with TRBD2 matching over 7 bases. Germline assignment: CDR1 SGHDN and CDR2 FVKESK. This CDR3 region has 14 residues. V lost 1 base and J lost 8; bases outside the gene matches: 5. The CDR3 nucleotides are TGTGCCAGCAGCCAAGGACTAGCAGCAGATGAGCAGTTCTTC. This codes for CASSQGLAADEQFF.

The sample holds a few counts of this clonotype. CDR3 bases: TGTGCCAGCGAAGTAGCGGGGCTGAACACCGGGGAGCTGTTTTTT. Protein sequence: CASEVAGLNTGELFF. This chain connects TRBV4-2 to TRBJ2-2; 8 positions match TRBD2. The CDR3 consists of 15 residues. Germline CDR1 reads LGHNA; CDR2 reads YNFKEQ. V dropped 8 bases and J dropped 1; count of bases not matched to a gene: 6.

This chain's CDR3 is CASKTQGNQPQHF. The CDR3 bases are TGTGCCAGCAAGACCCAGGGAAATCAGCCCCAGCATTTT. The gene calls are TRBV19 and TRBJ1-5; the D gene is possibly TRBD1 (5 bases). Germline assignment: CDR1 LNHDA and CDR2 SQIVND (reference sequence). The CDR3 sequence is 13 residues long. The germline V and J ends were trimmed by 9 bases and 4 bases, with 13 bases remaining between them.

This chain uses TRBV6-5 with TRBJ2-2; D uncertain. Trimming shortened V by 3 bases and J by 0 bases, and 8 bases separated the two germline ends. Germline-derived CDR1 and CDR2 are MNHEY and SVGAGI. This CDR3 has 15 amino acids. The CDR3 protein is CASSYLGPNTGELFF. DNA of the CDR3: TGTGCCAGCAGTTATTTAGGTCCGAACACCGGGGAGCTGTTTTTT.

The J gene is TRBJ1-2, the V gene TRBV7-9; TRBD1 aligns across 10 bases. The V gene's germline CDR1 is SEHNR and CDR2 FQNEAQ (reference sequence). The J segment lost 2 bases and the V segment lost 4 bases, leaving 7 bases of the junction unmatched. CDR3 length: 16 amino acids. As DNA, the CDR3 is TGTGCCAGCAGCTCCCCGGGACAGGGGATGAACTATGGCTACACCTTC. Amino acids: CASSSPGQGMNYGYTF. Complete variable domain (other parts from reference TRBV7-9 and TRBJ1-2): DTGVSQNPRHKITKRGQNVTFRCDPISEHNRLYWYRQTLGQGPEFLTYFQNEAQLEKSRLLSDRFSAERPKGSFSTLEIQRTEQGDSAMYLCASSSPGQGMNYGYTFGSGTRLTVV.

This clonotype was observed a few times. The rearrangement joins TRBV30 to TRBJ2-2; D is unclear. Between the trimmed V and J ends, which lost 2 bases and 6 bases, there was a span of 13 bases. This CDR3 has 14 amino acids. From germline, CDR1 is GTSNPN and CDR2 SVGIG (reference sequence). CDR3 sequence: CAWSPLWRAGELFF. The CDR3 nucleotides are TGTGCCTGGAGTCCCCTTTGGCGAGCCGGGGAGCTGTTTTTT.

Only a few counts were recorded for this clonotype. This chain joins TRBV4-1 and TRBJ2-7; perhaps TRBD1 as D (5 bases). The CDR3 sequence is 15 residues long. V was cut by 1 base and J by 3 bases, with 13 bases left in between. In germline, CDR1 is MGHRA, CDR2 YSYEKL. The CDR3 loop is CASSQAQGKYYEQYV. Written as DNA, the CDR3 is TGCGCCAGCAGCCAAGCGCAGGGAAAGTACTACGAGCAGTACGTC.

This clonotype was seen at least ten times. The chain has TRBV6-1 and TRBJ2-5; TRBD2 aligns across 9 bases. Germline V gives CDR1 MNHNS, CDR2 SASEGT. J gave up 5 bases and V 2 bases, and 6 bases lay outside the gene matches. The CDR3 is 15 amino acids. The CDR3 region is CASSETAGGPETQYF. The CDR3 region has the DNA TGTGCCAGCAGTGAAACGGCGGGGGGGCCTGAGACCCAGTACTTC.

There are many counts of this clonotype. The genes are TRBV15 and TRBJ2-3; 11 nucleotides align to TRBD2. CDR3 length: 16 residues. V shed 6 bases and J 1 base; nucleotides not matched to a gene: 6. Germline V gives CDR1 LNHNV, CDR2 YYDKDF (reference sequence). CDR3 sequence reads: CATRGTSGSGTDTQYF. CDR3 DNA: TGTGCCACCAGGGGGACTAGCGGTAGTGGCACAGATACGCAGTATTTT.

The table lists this clonotype with a few counts. The genes are TRBV6-6 and TRBJ2-7; D may correspond to TRBD1 or TRBD2 (7 bases each). This CDR3 spans 13 amino acids. Germline V lookup: CDR1 MNHNY, CDR2 SVGAGI (reference sequence). V was pared by 8 bases and J by 1 base, with 12 bases between. CDR3 sequence: CASGGGQSYEQYV. The DNA of the CDR3 is TGTGCCAGCGGGGGGGGACAGTCCTACGAGCAGTACGTC.

There are a few counts of this clonotype. The V and J genes are TRBV7-6 and TRBJ2-3, with TRBD2 as a possible D gene (5 bases). Trimming took 5 bases from V and 0 from J, leaving 12 bases between them. This CDR3 region has 15 residues. Germline CDR1 SGHVS, CDR2 FNYEAQ. CDR3 sequence reads: CASSPLQRSTDTQYF. The CDR3 nucleotides read TGTGCCAGCAGCCCGCTCCAGCGGAGCACAGATACGCAGTATTTT.

In this sample, this clonotype turned up a few times. The V gene is TRBV27, the J gene TRBJ1-2; 7 positions agree with TRBD1. Germline V gives CDR1 MNHEY, CDR2 SMNVEV (reference sequence). This CDR3 comprises 15 residues. V dropped 0 bases and J dropped 0; count of bases not matched to a gene: 1. The CDR3 loop is CASSLSGTANYGYTF. The CDR3 DNA reads as TGTGCCAGCAGTTTATCTGGGACAGCTAACTATGGCTACACCTTC.

This clonotype showed up just a few times. The rearrangement links TRBV7-9 to TRBJ2-7; D call uncertain. Germline V lookup: CDR1 SEHNR, CDR2 FQNEAQ (reference sequence). The CDR3 contains 13 residues. V gave up 2 bases and J gave up 5 bases, with 10 bases separating them. The CDR3 loop reads CASSLSRPHEQYF. CDR3 sequence (DNA): TGTGCCAGCAGCTTATCCCGGCCCCACGAGCAGTACTTC.

The chain employs TRBV6-5 and TRBJ2-3; no firm D call. The CDR3 sequence is 14 residues long. V was clipped by 8 bases and J by 1 base, with 13 bases between them. Germline CDR1 is MNHEY and CDR2 is SVGAGI. The CDR3 nucleotides are TGTGCCAGCCGAAACGGGTTTGGCACAGATACGCAGTATTTT. Translating it yields CASRNGFGTDTQYF.

This clonotype has more than one count but fewer than ten. The chain carries TRBV7-2 and TRBJ2-7; D tentatively fits TRBD1 or TRBD2 (5 bases each). Germline CDR1 and CDR2: SGHTA and FQGNSA. This CDR3 contains 16 residues. The ends were cut back, 2 bases at V and 5 bases at J, with 19 bases in the middle. The CDR3 nucleotides are TGTGCCAGCAGCTTAAAAAACGGGACCCTATGGGACGAGCAGTACGTC. The encoded protein is CASSLKNGTLWDEQYV.

This clonotype was seen more than once but under ten times. The V gene is TRBV29-1, the J gene TRBJ2-2; D is ambiguous. The length of the CDR3 is 12 residues. Germline CDR1 and CDR2: SQVTM and ANQGSEA. V was clipped by 6 bases and J by 5 bases, with 10 bases between them. CDR3 nucleotide sequence: TGCAGCGTGACGCACCGAACCGGGGAGCTGTTTTTT. It specifies CSVTHRTGELFF.

This rearrangement joins TRBV5-1 to TRBJ2-5; 9 nucleotides align to TRBD2. Germline V lookup: CDR1 SGHRS, CDR2 YFSETQ. Trimming at V came to 5 bases and at J to 2 bases, leaving 4 bases not matched to a gene. The CDR3 runs 14 residues. The CDR3 nucleotides are TGCGCCAGCAGTGGCAGCGGGGGGCAAGAGACCCAGTACTTC. It translates to CASSGSGGQETQYF.

This rearrangement joins TRBV5-1 to TRBJ2-5; no clear D gene. V gave up 0 bases and J gave up 1 base, with 10 bases separating them. Germline loops: CDR1 SGHRS, CDR2 YFSETQ. The CDR3 totals 15 residues. CDR3 sequence reads: CASSLAVQSQETQYF. CDR3 DNA sequence: TGCGCCAGCAGCTTGGCCGTGCAGAGCCAAGAGACCCAGTACTTC.

V is TRBV4-1 and J is TRBJ2-7, with 7 bases identical to TRBD1. The germline V gene has CDR1 MGHRA and CDR2 YSYEKL. The ends lost 1 base at V and 0 bases at J; junction bases unmatched: 3. This CDR3 has 15 amino acids. The CDR3 DNA is TGCGCCAGCAGCCAAGGGACAGGAATCTCCTACGAGCAGTACTTC. Translation gives CASSQGTGISYEQYF.

V usage is TRBV20-1 and J usage is TRBJ1-1; a weak D match, TRBD1 (5 bases). Per germline, CDR1 DFQATT and CDR2 SNEGSKA (reference sequence). The length of the CDR3 is 12 residues. The V end lost 5 bases, the J end lost 6 bases, and 13 bases lay between the germline ends. The CDR3 nucleotides are TGCAGTGCTCAAAAATGGGGCGCTGAAGCTTTCTTT. Translation gives CSAQKWGAEAFF.

The rearrangement links TRBV11-1 to TRBJ2-7; TRBD2 might be the D (6 bases). Germline CDR1 SGHAT, CDR2 FQDESV (reference sequence). The CDR3 is 13 amino acids. V gave up 8 bases and J gave up 2 bases, with 13 bases separating them. CDR3 loop: CASRERGTYEQYF. The CDR3 DNA reads TGTGCCAGCCGGGAGAGAGGGACCTACGAGCAGTACTTC.

This clonotype turned up a few times. The V call is TRBV9, the J call TRBJ2-5; D ambiguous. Germline loops: CDR1 SGDLS, CDR2 YYNGEE. The CDR3 spans 14 residues. The V and J ends lost 2 bases and 2 bases respectively, with 10 bases between them. The CDR3 DNA is TGTGCCAGCAGCGTTCCTGACATGCAAGAGACCCAGTACTTC. Protein product: CASSVPDMQETQYF.

This clonotype was counted many times. The chain combines TRBV27 with TRBJ2-2, with unresolved D. The CDR3 loop spans 13 amino acids. Germline V gene data show CDR1 as MNHEY and CDR2 as SMNVEV (reference sequence). Between the trimmed V and J ends, which lost 2 bases and 2 bases, there was a span of 3 bases. The CDR3 coding sequence is TGTGCCAGCAGTTTAACCAACACCGGGGAGCTGTTTTTT. It codes for CASSLTNTGELFF.

There are a few counts of this clonotype. This chain links TRBV15 with TRBJ2-5, with D possibly called TRBD1 or TRBD2 (5 bases each). This CDR3 comprises 16 residues. The V and J ends lost 1 base and 3 bases respectively, with 15 bases between them. Germline V CDR1 and CDR2: LNHNV, YYDKDF (reference sequence). The DNA of the CDR3 is TGTGCCACCAGCAGAGCTGGACCTCGGGGCAAAGAGACCCAGTACTTC. Its protein is CATSRAGPRGKETQYF.

This rearrangement joins TRBV7-9 to TRBJ1-1, with D maybe TRBD1 (6 bases). Trimming stripped 0 bases from V and 5 bases from J, with 16 bases between. Germline loops: CDR1 SEHNR, CDR2 FQNEAQ (reference sequence). The CDR3 loop spans 16 amino acids. The DNA for the CDR3 is TGTGCCAGCAGCTTAGCTTTGGTTGGGGGGCGGACTGAAGCTTTCTTT. Protein: CASSLALVGGRTEAFF.

The V and J genes are TRBV7-8 and TRBJ1-1; no clear D gene. The V end lost 2 bases, the J end lost 1 base, and 11 bases lay between the germline ends. CDR1 is SGHVS and CDR2 is FQNEAQ in the germline V gene. The CDR3 has 15 amino acids. The CDR3 loop reads CASSLFLQQNTEAFF. CDR3 nucleotide sequence: TGTGCCAGCAGCTTATTTTTACAACAGAACACTGAAGCTTTCTTT.

V is TRBV5-1 and J is TRBJ2-7; 12 bases are a match to TRBD2. Germline-derived CDR1 and CDR2 are SGHRS and YFSETQ. CDR3 size: 16 residues. The J segment lost 4 bases and the V segment lost 2 bases, leaving 7 bases of the junction unmatched. CDR3 residues: CASSFDRLAGVYEQYF. In DNA, the CDR3 is TGCGCCAGCAGCTTTGATCGACTAGCGGGGGTGTACGAGCAGTACTTC. Using reference TRBV5-1 and TRBJ2-7 for the parts outside the CDR3, the full variable domain is KAGVTQTPRYLIKTRGQQVTLSCSPISGHRSVSWYQQTPGQGLQFLFEYFSETQRNKGNFPGRFSGRQFSNSRSEMNVSTLELGDSALYLCASSFDRLAGVYEQYFGPGTRLTVT.

This clonotype showed up just a few times. The chain couples TRBV5-1 to TRBJ2-3; TRBD1 matches 12 bases. Trimming removed 4 bases from V and 4 bases from J; junction bases left unmatched: 7. CDR3 length: 16 amino acids. Germline assignment: CDR1 SGHRS and CDR2 YFSETQ. CDR3 DNA sequence: TGCGCCAGCAGCCCCGGGACAGGGGGCCGTGCAGATACGCAGTATTTT. This sequence encodes CASSPGTGGRADTQYF.

The chain couples TRBV11-3 to TRBJ2-1, with 7 bases matching TRBD1. The CDR3 totals 18 residues. CDR1 and CDR2 from the germline V gene are SGHNT and YENEEA. The V segment lost 1 base and the J segment 8 bases; nucleotides outside the gene matches: 17. CDR3 in amino acids: CASSLAWAGQAGSDEQFF. CDR3 nucleotides: TGTGCCAGCAGCTTAGCGTGGGCCGGACAGGCAGGGAGCGATGAGCAGTTCTTC.

This chain joins TRBV6-4 and TRBJ2-3; D tentatively fits TRBD1 or TRBD2 (5 bases each). The germline CDR1 and CDR2 sequences are MRHNA and SNTAGT. The CDR3 spans 14 residues. V was cut by 2 bases and J by 8 bases, with 14 bases left in between. The CDR3 spells CASSDLTFGGTQYF. CDR3 bases: TGTGCCAGCAGTGACCTCACCTTTGGGGGTACGCAGTATTTT.

This clonotype was seen a few times. The V call is TRBV12-3 or TRBV12-4, the J call TRBJ1-2, with 8 bases lining up with TRBD1. The CDR3 has 14 residues. Trimming at V came to 5 bases and at J to 1 base, leaving 3 bases not matched to a gene. CDR3 loop: CASSGQGNNYGYTF. In DNA form, the CDR3 reads TGTGCCAGCAGTGGACAGGGCAATAACTATGGCTACACCTTC.